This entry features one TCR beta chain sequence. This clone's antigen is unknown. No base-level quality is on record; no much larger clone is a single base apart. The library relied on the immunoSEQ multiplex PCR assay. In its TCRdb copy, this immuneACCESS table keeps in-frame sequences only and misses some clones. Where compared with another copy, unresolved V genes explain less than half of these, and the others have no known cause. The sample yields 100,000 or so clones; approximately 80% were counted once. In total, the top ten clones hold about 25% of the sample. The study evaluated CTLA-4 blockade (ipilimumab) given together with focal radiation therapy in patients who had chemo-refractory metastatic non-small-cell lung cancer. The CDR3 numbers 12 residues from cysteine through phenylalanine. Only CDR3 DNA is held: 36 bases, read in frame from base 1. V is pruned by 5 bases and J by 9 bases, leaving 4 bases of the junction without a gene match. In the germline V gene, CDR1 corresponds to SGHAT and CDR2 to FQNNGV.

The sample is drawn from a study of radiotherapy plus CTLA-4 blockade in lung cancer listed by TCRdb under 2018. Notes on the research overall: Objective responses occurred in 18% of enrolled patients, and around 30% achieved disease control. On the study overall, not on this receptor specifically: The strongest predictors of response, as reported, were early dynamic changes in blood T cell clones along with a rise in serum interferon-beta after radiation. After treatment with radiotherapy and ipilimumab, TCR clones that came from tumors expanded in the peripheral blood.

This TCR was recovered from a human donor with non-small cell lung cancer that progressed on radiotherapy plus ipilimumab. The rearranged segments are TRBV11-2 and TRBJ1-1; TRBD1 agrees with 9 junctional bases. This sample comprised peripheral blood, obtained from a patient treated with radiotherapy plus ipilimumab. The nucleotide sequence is TGTGCCAGCAGCCCTGACAGGGGGAAAGCTTTCTTT. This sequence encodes CASSPDRGKAFF.